The entry below describes one TCR beta chain. Its antigen is still unknown. This record belongs to a study of radiotherapy plus CTLA-4 blockade in lung cancer. Study overall: Patients showed objective responses in approximately 17% of cases and disease control in 30% to 40%. Study-level points and caveats: Response was reportedly best predicted by early blood T cell clone dynamics, with interferon-beta. Once radiotherapy plus ipilimumab had been given, TCR clones derived from tumor expanded in blood.

Patients had chemo-refractory metastatic non-small-cell lung cancer and received focal radiation plus CTLA-4 blockade that used ipilimumab. Germline CDR1 is MNHEY and CDR2 is SMNVEV (reference sequence). The CDR3 is 13 residues long. Trimming left V 4 bases short and J 9 bases short, with 13 bases between. Sequencing used immunoSEQ multiplex PCR; TCRdb keeps in-frame clones, though not all of them. This sample carries about 80,000 clones, about 87% of them seen once, and the ten largest clones take around 0.8%. The sequences come from peripheral blood, collected from a patient treated with radiotherapy plus ipilimumab. This TCR came from a human donor with non-small cell lung cancer who had stable disease on radiotherapy plus ipilimumab. The rearrangement uses TRBV27 and TRBJ1-5; D gene unclear. The CDR3 sequence is CASSYRGPRPQHF. CDR3 bases: TGTGCCAGCAGTTATCGGGGTCCTAGGCCCCAGCATTTT.